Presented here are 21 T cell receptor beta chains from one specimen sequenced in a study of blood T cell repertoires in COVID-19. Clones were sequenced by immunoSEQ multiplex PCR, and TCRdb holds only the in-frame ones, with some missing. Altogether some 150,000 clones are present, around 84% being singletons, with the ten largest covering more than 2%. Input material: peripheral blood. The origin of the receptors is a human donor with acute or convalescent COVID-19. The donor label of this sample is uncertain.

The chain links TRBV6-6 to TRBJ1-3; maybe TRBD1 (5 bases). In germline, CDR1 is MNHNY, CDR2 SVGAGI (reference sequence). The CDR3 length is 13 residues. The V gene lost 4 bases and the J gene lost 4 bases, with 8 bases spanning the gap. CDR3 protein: CASSSGFGNTIYF. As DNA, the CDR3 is TGTGCCAGCAGTTCAGGGTTCGGAAACACCATATATTTT.

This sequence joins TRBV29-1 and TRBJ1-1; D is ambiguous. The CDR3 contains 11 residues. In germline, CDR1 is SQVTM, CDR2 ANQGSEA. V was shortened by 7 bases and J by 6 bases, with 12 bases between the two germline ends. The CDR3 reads CSAEGNAEAFF. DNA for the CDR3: TGCAGCGCCGAGGGCAACGCTGAAGCTTTCTTT. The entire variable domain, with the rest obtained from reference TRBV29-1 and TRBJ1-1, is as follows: SAVISQKPSRDICQRGTSLTIQCQVDSQVTMMFWYRQQPGQSLTLIATANQGSEATYESGFVIDKFPISRPNLTFSTLTVSNMSPEDSSIYLCSAEGNAEAFFGQGTRLTVV.

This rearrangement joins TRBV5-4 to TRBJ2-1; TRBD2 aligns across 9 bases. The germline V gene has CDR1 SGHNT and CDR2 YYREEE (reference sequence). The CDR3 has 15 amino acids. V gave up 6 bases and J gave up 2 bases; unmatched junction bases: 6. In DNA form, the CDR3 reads TGTGCCAGCATCAAAGCGGGGGGAACCTACAATGAGCAGTTCTTC. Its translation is CASIKAGGTYNEQFF.

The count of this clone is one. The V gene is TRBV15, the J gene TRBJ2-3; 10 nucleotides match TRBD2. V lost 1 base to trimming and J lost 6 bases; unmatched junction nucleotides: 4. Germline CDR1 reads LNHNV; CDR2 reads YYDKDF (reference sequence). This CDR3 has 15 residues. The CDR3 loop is CATSRGLAGVDTQYF. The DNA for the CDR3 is TGTGCCACCAGCAGAGGGCTAGCGGGAGTCGATACGCAGTATTTT.

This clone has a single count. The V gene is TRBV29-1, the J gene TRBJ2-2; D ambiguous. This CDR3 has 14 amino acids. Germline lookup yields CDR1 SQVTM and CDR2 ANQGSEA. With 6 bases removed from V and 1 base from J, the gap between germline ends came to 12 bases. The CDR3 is CSVLREMNTGELFF. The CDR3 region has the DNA TGCAGCGTACTACGAGAGATGAACACCGGGGAGCTGTTTTTT.

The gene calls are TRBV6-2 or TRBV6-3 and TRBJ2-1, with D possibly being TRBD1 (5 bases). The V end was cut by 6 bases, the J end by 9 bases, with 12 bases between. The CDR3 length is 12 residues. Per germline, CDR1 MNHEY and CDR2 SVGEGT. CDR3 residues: CASSAGFGEQFF. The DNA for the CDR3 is TGTGCCAGCAGCGCAGGGTTCGGTGAGCAGTTCTTC.

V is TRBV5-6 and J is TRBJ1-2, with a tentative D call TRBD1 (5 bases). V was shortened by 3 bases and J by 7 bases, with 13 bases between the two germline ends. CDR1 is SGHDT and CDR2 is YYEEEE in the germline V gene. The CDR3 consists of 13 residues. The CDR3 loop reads CASSWGRDAGYTF. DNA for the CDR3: TGTGCCAGCAGCTGGGGCAGGGATGCTGGCTACACCTTC.

Here the CDR3 reads CASSSGQGWETQYF. For the CDR3, the DNA is TGTGCCAGCAGCTCGGGACAGGGGTGGGAGACCCAGTACTTC. The rearrangement links TRBV7-2 to TRBJ2-5; 10 bases map to TRBD1. Per germline, CDR1 SGHTA and CDR2 FQGNSA. With 4 bases clipped from V and 5 bases from J, the junction kept 4 bases outside the gene matches. The CDR3 is 14 residues long.

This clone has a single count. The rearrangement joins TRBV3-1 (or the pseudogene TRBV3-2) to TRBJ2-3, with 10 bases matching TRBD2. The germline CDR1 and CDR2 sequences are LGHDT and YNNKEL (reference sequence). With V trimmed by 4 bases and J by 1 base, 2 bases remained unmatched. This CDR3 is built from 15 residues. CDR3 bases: TGTGCCAGCAGCCTTACTAGCGGGGGCACAGATACGCAGTATTTT. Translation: CASSLTSGGTDTQYF.

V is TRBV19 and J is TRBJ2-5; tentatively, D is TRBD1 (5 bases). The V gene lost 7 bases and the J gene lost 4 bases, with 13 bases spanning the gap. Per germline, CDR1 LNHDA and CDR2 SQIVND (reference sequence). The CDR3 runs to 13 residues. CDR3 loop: CASKSGQGETQYF. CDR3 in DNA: TGTGCCAGTAAATCCGGCCAGGGAGAGACCCAGTACTTC.

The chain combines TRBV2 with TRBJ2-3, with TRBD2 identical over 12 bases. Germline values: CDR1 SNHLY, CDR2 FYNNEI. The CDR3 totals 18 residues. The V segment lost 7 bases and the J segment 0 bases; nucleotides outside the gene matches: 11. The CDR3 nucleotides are TGTGCCAGCAAGGGCGGGTGGGGGACTAGCGGGAGCACAGATACGCAGTATTTT. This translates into CASKGGWGTSGSTDTQYF.

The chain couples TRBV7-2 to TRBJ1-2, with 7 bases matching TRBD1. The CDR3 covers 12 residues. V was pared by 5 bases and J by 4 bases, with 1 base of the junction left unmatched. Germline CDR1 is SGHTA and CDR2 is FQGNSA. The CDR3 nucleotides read TGTGCCAGCAGCAGGGACAGCTATGGCTACACCTTC. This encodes CASSRDSYGYTF.

CDR3: CASSLSLAGSSYNEQFF. The CDR3 DNA sequence: TGTGCCAGCAGCTTGAGTCTAGCGGGGAGCTCCTACAATGAGCAGTTCTTC. The J gene is TRBJ2-1, the V gene TRBV5-8, with TRBD2 matching over 9 bases. The CDR3 is made up of 17 amino acids. V shed 1 base, J shed 0 bases, and the junction held 5 bases outside the gene matches. Germline values: CDR1 SGHTS, CDR2 YDEGEE.

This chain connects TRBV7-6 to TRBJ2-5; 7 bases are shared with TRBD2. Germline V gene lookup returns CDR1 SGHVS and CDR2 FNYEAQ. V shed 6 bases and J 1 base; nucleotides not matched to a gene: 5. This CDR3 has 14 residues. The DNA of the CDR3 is TGTGCCAGCAGTCGCGGGGGTAGCCAAGAGACCCAGTACTTC. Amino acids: CASSRGGSQETQYF.

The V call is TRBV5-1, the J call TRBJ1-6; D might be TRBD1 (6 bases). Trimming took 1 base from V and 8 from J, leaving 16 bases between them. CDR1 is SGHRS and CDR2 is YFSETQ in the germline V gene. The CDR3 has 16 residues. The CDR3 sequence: CASSLMAGATDSPLHF. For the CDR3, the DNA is TGCGCCAGCAGCTTGATGGCAGGGGCCACGGATTCACCCCTCCACTTT.

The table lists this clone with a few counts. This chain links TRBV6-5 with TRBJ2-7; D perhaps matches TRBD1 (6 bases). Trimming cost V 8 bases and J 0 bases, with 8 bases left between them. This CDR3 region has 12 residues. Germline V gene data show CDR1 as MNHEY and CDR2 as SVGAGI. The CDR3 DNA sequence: TGTGCCAGCCAACAGGGCTCCTACGAGCAGTACTTC. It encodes CASQQGSYEQYF.

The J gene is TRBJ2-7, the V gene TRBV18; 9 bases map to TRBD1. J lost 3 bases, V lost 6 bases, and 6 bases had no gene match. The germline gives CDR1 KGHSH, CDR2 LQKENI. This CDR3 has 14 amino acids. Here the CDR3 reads CASSLGQGIYEQYF. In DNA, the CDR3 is TGTGCCAGCTCCCTCGGACAGGGGATCTACGAGCAGTACTTC.

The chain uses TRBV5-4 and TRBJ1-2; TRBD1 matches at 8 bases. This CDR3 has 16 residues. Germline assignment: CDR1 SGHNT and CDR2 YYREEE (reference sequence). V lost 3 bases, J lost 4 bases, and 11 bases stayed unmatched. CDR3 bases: TGTGCCAGCAGCTATCTAACCGGGACAGGCGTCTATGGCTACACCTTC. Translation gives CASSYLTGTGVYGYTF. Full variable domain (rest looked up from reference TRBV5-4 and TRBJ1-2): ETGVTQSPTHLIKTRGQQVTLRCSSQSGHNTVSWYQQALGQGPQFIFQYYREEENGRGNFPPRFSGLQFPNYSSELNVNALELDDSALYLCASSYLTGTGVYGYTFGSGTRLTVV.

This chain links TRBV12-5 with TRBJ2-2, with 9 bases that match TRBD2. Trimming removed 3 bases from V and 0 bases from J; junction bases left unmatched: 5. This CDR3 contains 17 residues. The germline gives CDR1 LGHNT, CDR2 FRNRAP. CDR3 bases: TGTGCTAGTGGTTTAGTCGCGGGGGGGGCGAACACCGGGGAGCTGTTTTTT. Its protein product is CASGLVAGGANTGELFF.

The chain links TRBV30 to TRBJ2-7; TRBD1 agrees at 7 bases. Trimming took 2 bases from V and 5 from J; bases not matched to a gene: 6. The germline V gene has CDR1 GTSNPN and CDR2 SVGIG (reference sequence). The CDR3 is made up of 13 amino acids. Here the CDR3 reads CAWSSGGLNEQYF. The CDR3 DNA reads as TGTGCCTGGAGTTCAGGGGGTCTGAACGAGCAGTACTTC. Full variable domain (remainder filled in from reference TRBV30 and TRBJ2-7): SQTIHQWPATLVQPVGSPLSLECTVEGTSNPNLYWYRQAAGRGLQLLFYSVGIGQISSEVPQNLSASRPQDRQFILSSKKLLLSDSGFYLCAWSSGGLNEQYFGPGTRLTVT.

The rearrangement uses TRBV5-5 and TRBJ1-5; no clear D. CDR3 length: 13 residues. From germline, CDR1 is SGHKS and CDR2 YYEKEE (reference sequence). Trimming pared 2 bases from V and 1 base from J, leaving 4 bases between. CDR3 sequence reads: CASSFQSNQPQHF. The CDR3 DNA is TGTGCCAGCAGCTTTCAAAGCAATCAGCCCCAGCATTTT. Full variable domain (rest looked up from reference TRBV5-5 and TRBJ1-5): DAGVTQSPTHLIKTRGQQVTLRCSPISGHKSVSWYQQVLGQGPQFIFQYYEKEERGRGNFPDRFSARQFPNYSSELNVNALLLGDSALYLCASSFQSNQPQHFGDGTRLSIL.